A selection of T cell receptor beta chains follows, all from one sample in a study of blood T cells in healthy people across ages. TCRdb re-analysed the 5' RACE reads in MiXCR, keeping a single row per CDR3 protein. Seen here are 850,000 to 1,000,000 distinct CDR3 sequences, approximately 50% observed once, and the top ten hold roughly a fifth. Input material: blood. These TCRs come from a woman aged 55-75 years in good health. Both conserved end residues are part of each CDR3. The D gene is left open where the match is weak. Clone size appears in some rows only: once, few, many, or a class for an expanded clone.

d_gene: .; abundance: .; j_gene: TRBJ1-2; v_gene: TRBV6-1; CDR3nt: TGTGCCAGCAGTGGATCCGGGAGATACTATGGCTACACCTTC; CDR3aa: CASSGSGRYYGYTF
d_gene: TRBD2; abundance: few; j_gene: TRBJ2-5; v_gene: TRBV7-2; CDR3nt: TGTGCCAGCAGCTCAGGACTAGCGGGAGGGCGACAAGAGACCCAGTACTTC; CDR3aa: CASSSGLAGGRQETQYF
d_gene: .; abundance: .; j_gene: TRBJ1-2; v_gene: TRBV5-1; CDR3nt: TGCGCCAGCAGCTTGGACTTTGAGGGACGAGTTGGCTACACCTTC; CDR3aa: CASSLDFEGRVGYTF
d_gene: TRBD1; abundance: .; j_gene: TRBJ2-7; v_gene: TRBV6-1; CDR3nt: TGTGCCAGCAGGAGGTCACGGACAGGGGGGACCTACGAGCAGTACTTC; CDR3aa: CASRRSRTGGTYEQYF
d_gene: TRBD1; abundance: .; j_gene: TRBJ2-3; v_gene: TRBV6-6; CDR3nt: TGTGCCAGCAGTTACCTGACAGGGAACACAGATACGCAGTATTTT; CDR3aa: CASSYLTGNTDTQYF
d_gene: .; abundance: .; j_gene: TRBJ2-3; v_gene: TRBV24-1; CDR3nt: TGTGCCACCAGTGATGGTAGAACGGGCTGGACCACAGATACGCAGTATTTT; CDR3aa: CATSDGRTGWTTDTQYF
d_gene: .; abundance: few; j_gene: TRBJ2-1; v_gene: TRBV7-2; CDR3nt: TGTGCCAGCAGCTCGGGACCCAGCCTCAATGAGCAGTTCTTC; CDR3aa: CASSSGPSLNEQFF
d_gene: TRBD1; abundance: few; j_gene: TRBJ2-7; v_gene: TRBV7-9; CDR3nt: TGTGCCAGCAGCTTACCTGTTGGGACAGGGGGCGGCGAGCAGTACTTC; CDR3aa: CASSLPVGTGGGEQYF
d_gene: .; abundance: few; j_gene: TRBJ2-7; v_gene: TRBV3-1; CDR3nt: TGTGCCAGCAGCCAAGAGGGGACCCCGGTCGGTCGGGAGCAGTACTTC; CDR3aa: CASSQEGTPVGREQYF
d_gene: .; abundance: .; j_gene: TRBJ2-1; v_gene: TRBV9; CDR3nt: TGTGCCAGCAGCGATGAATTCAATGAGCAGTTCTTC; CDR3aa: CASSDEFNEQFF
d_gene: .; abundance: few; j_gene: TRBJ2-7; v_gene: TRBV12-3/TRBV12-4; CDR3nt: TGTGCCAGCAGCCCGCCGGGACTCTACTCCTACGAGCAGTACTTC; CDR3aa: CASSPPGLYSYEQYF
d_gene: TRBD1; abundance: .; j_gene: TRBJ2-1; v_gene: TRBV5-1; CDR3nt: TGCGCCAGCAGCTTTAGGACAGGGGGCTACAATGAGCAGTTCTTC; CDR3aa: CASSFRTGGYNEQFF
d_gene: .; abundance: few; j_gene: TRBJ2-7; v_gene: TRBV6-5; CDR3nt: TGTGCCAGCGGAAGGGCCCTCGAGCAGTACTTC; CDR3aa: CASGRALEQYF
d_gene: TRBD2; abundance: few; j_gene: TRBJ2-3; v_gene: TRBV27; CDR3nt: TGTGCCAGCAGTTTCTTGGGACTAGCGGGAGTTATTGCAGATACGCAGTATTTT; CDR3aa: CASSFLGLAGVIADTQYF
d_gene: .; abundance: .; j_gene: TRBJ2-5; v_gene: TRBV28; CDR3nt: TGTGCCAGCAGCGTCGGGACTTTTTGGCCACAAGAGACCCAGTACTTC; CDR3aa: CASSVGTFWPQETQYF